Listed below are T cell receptor beta chains from one sample, sequenced in a study of blood T cell repertoires in COVID-19. The method was immunoSEQ multiplex PCR; TCRdb's version includes in-frame clones alone and lacks a portion of them. The data hold about 49,000 clones, with about 85% observed a single time. Specimen: peripheral blood. The receptors were sampled from a human donor in a cohort sampled during active COVID-19. Both conserved end residues are part of each CDR3. Fields, in order: J gene, D gene, V gene, clone size, CDR3 protein, CDR3 DNA. The D gene is left open where the match is weak. Size is omitted from some rows. Given values are once, few, many or a class for expanded clones.

j_call: TRBJ1-2
d_call: .
v_call: TRBV12-3/TRBV12-4
clone_size: .
cdr3_aa: CASNRGNYGYTF
cdr3_nt: TGTGCCAGCAATAGGGGCAACTATGGCTACACCTTC

j_call: TRBJ2-5
d_call: TRBD1
v_call: TRBV19
clone_size: .
cdr3_aa: CASSKSQGAGETQYF
cdr3_nt: TGTGCCAGTAGTAAATCTCAGGGGGCGGGAGAGACCCAGTACTTC

j_call: TRBJ2-6
d_call: .
v_call: TRBV14
clone_size: .
cdr3_aa: CASSRGRVGSGANVLTF
cdr3_nt: TGTGCCAGCAGCCGCGGCCGGGTGGGCTCTGGGGCCAACGTCCTGACTTTC

j_call: TRBJ2-3
d_call: TRBD1
v_call: TRBV4-1
clone_size: .
cdr3_aa: CASSQADRGGDTQYF
cdr3_nt: TGCGCCAGCAGCCAAGCCGACAGGGGGGGAGATACGCAGTATTTT

j_call: TRBJ1-3
d_call: .
v_call: TRBV19
clone_size: .
cdr3_aa: CASRAQASPTSGNTIYF
cdr3_nt: TGTGCCAGTAGGGCACAGGCCTCACCAACCTCTGGAAACACCATATATTTT

j_call: TRBJ2-7
d_call: TRBD2
v_call: TRBV19
clone_size: .
cdr3_aa: CASSTLAGGKEQYF
cdr3_nt: TGTGCCAGTAGTACGCTAGCGGGAGGGAAAGAGCAGTACTTC

j_call: TRBJ2-1
d_call: TRBD1
v_call: TRBV6-5
clone_size: .
cdr3_aa: CASTAWTGGLNEQFF
cdr3_nt: TGTGCCAGCACCGCCTGGACAGGGGGCCTCAATGAGCAGTTCTTC

j_call: TRBJ2-3
d_call: .
v_call: TRBV2
clone_size: .
cdr3_aa: CASRPGGLTDTQYF
cdr3_nt: TGTGCCAGCAGGCCAGGGGGGTTGACAGATACGCAGTATTTT

j_call: TRBJ2-2
d_call: TRBD2
v_call: TRBV9
clone_size: .
cdr3_aa: CASSVDGGRSAGELFF
cdr3_nt: TGTGCCAGCAGCGTAGATGGCGGGAGGTCCGCCGGGGAGCTGTTTTTT

j_call: TRBJ1-3
d_call: .
v_call: TRBV4-1
clone_size: .
cdr3_aa: CASSQSGVARRGPSGNTIYF
cdr3_nt: TGCGCCAGCAGCCAATCCGGGGTAGCTCGGCGGGGACCCTCTGGAAACACCATATATTTT

j_call: TRBJ2-7
d_call: TRBD1
v_call: TRBV7-9
clone_size: .
cdr3_aa: CASSPGTGFSYEQYF
cdr3_nt: TGTGCCAGCAGCCCAGGGACAGGTTTCTCCTACGAGCAGTACTTC

j_call: TRBJ2-2
d_call: .
v_call: TRBV5-1
clone_size: .
cdr3_aa: CASSLGQIKNTGELFF
cdr3_nt: TGCGCCAGCAGCTTGGGTCAGATTAAGAACACCGGGGAGCTGTTTTTT

j_call: TRBJ1-1
d_call: .
v_call: TRBV18
clone_size: .
cdr3_aa: CASSPVNRNTEAFF
cdr3_nt: TGTGCCAGCTCACCAGTCAACAGGAACACTGAAGCTTTCTTT

j_call: TRBJ1-6
d_call: .
v_call: TRBV6-5
clone_size: few
cdr3_aa: CASSYLQGNNSPLHF
cdr3_nt: TGTGCCAGCAGTTACCTACAGGGCAATAATTCACCCCTCCACTTT

j_call: TRBJ1-1
d_call: .
v_call: TRBV6-6
clone_size: .
cdr3_aa: CASSYGRGPAFF
cdr3_nt: TGTGCCAGCAGTTACGGACGGGGTCCAGCTTTCTTT

j_call: TRBJ2-3
d_call: TRBD1
v_call: TRBV5-8
clone_size: .
cdr3_aa: CASRMTGWGTDTQYF
cdr3_nt: TGTGCCAGCAGAATGACAGGGTGGGGCACAGATACGCAGTATTTT

j_call: TRBJ2-2
d_call: TRBD2
v_call: TRBV20-1
clone_size: .
cdr3_aa: CSASPTSGATGELFF
cdr3_nt: TGCAGTGCTAGTCCGACTAGCGGGGCAACCGGGGAGCTGTTTTTT

j_call: TRBJ1-1
d_call: .
v_call: TRBV5-1
clone_size: .
cdr3_aa: CASSPNALEGGGWNTEAFF
cdr3_nt: TGCGCCAGCAGCCCTAACGCCTTAGAGGGCGGGGGGTGGAACACTGAAGCTTTCTTT

j_call: TRBJ1-2
d_call: .
v_call: TRBV19
clone_size: .
cdr3_aa: CASNLGGKYGYYTF
cdr3_nt: TGTGCCAGCAACTTGGGGGGAAAGTATGGCTATTACACCTTC

j_call: TRBJ1-1
d_call: .
v_call: TRBV4-1
clone_size: .
cdr3_aa: CASSQETVNTEAFF
cdr3_nt: TGCGCCAGCAGCCAAGAAACGGTGAACACTGAAGCTTTCTTT

j_call: TRBJ1-2
d_call: .
v_call: TRBV5-4
clone_size: .
cdr3_aa: CASSLGGSGYGYTF
cdr3_nt: TGTGCCAGCAGCTTGGGGGGCTCAGGCTATGGCTACACCTTC

j_call: TRBJ1-5
d_call: .
v_call: TRBV13
clone_size: .
cdr3_aa: CASSPSGKNQPQHF
cdr3_nt: TGTGCCAGCAGCCCATCGGGGAAGAATCAGCCCCAGCATTTT

j_call: TRBJ2-5
d_call: TRBD1
v_call: TRBV3-1/TRBV3-2
clone_size: .
cdr3_aa: CASSLGQGGETQYF
cdr3_nt: TGTGCCAGCAGCCTCGGACAGGGCGGAGAGACCCAGTACTTC

j_call: TRBJ1-2
d_call: .
v_call: TRBV20-1
clone_size: .
cdr3_aa: CSATSNYGYTF
cdr3_nt: TGCAGTGCCACCAGTAACTATGGCTACACCTTC

j_call: TRBJ1-4
d_call: TRBD1
v_call: TRBV7-9
clone_size: few
cdr3_aa: CASSFGTGGEKLFF
cdr3_nt: TGTGCCAGCAGCTTTGGGACAGGGGGGGAAAAACTGTTTTTT

j_call: TRBJ2-1
d_call: TRBD2
v_call: TRBV5-1
clone_size: once
cdr3_aa: CASSLLAGGLNEQFF
cdr3_nt: TGCGCCAGCAGCTTACTAGCGGGGGGCCTCAATGAGCAGTTCTTC

j_call: TRBJ2-3
d_call: .
v_call: TRBV5-1
clone_size: .
cdr3_aa: CASSATGPRDTQYF
cdr3_nt: TGCGCCAGCAGCGCGACAGGACCCAGAGATACGCAGTATTTT

j_call: TRBJ2-1
d_call: TRBD1
v_call: TRBV5-6
clone_size: .
cdr3_aa: CASSPLGQGRNNEQFF
cdr3_nt: TGTGCCAGCAGCCCCCTGGGACAGGGGAGGAACAATGAGCAGTTCTTC

j_call: TRBJ1-6
d_call: TRBD1
v_call: TRBV28
clone_size: .
cdr3_aa: CASSWTGGSYNSPLHF
cdr3_nt: TGTGCCAGCAGTTGGACAGGGGGCTCCTATAATTCACCCCTCCACTTT

j_call: TRBJ1-5
d_call: .
v_call: TRBV6-5
clone_size: .
cdr3_aa: CASSLGTQNQPQHF
cdr3_nt: TGTGCCAGCAGCCTCGGGACACAAAATCAGCCCCAGCATTTT

j_call: TRBJ1-3
d_call: .
v_call: TRBV6-5
clone_size: .
cdr3_aa: CASSYGRGGGNTIYF
cdr3_nt: TGTGCCAGCAGTTACGGGAGGGGGGGTGGAAACACCATATATTTT

j_call: TRBJ1-5
d_call: TRBD1
v_call: TRBV7-2
clone_size: .
cdr3_aa: CASSSRGTGGSNQPQHF
cdr3_nt: TGTGCCAGCAGCTCTCGCGGAACAGGGGGGAGCAATCAGCCCCAGCATTTT

j_call: TRBJ2-5
d_call: .
v_call: TRBV9
clone_size: .
cdr3_aa: CASSVGTSGGRETQYF
cdr3_nt: TGTGCCAGCAGCGTCGGGACTTCGGGGGGCCGGGAGACCCAGTACTTC

j_call: TRBJ1-2
d_call: TRBD1
v_call: TRBV6-6
clone_size: once
cdr3_aa: CASSSPGQGVYGYTF
cdr3_nt: TGTGCCAGCAGTTCCCCGGGACAGGGGGTGTATGGCTACACCTTC

j_call: TRBJ2-7
d_call: .
v_call: TRBV2
clone_size: .
cdr3_aa: CASSVRAPSSYEQYF
cdr3_nt: TGTGCCAGCAGTGTTAGAGCGCCGAGCTCCTACGAGCAGTACTTC

j_call: TRBJ2-3
d_call: TRBD2
v_call: TRBV3-1/TRBV3-2
clone_size: few
cdr3_aa: CASSRRTSGGADTQYF
cdr3_nt: TGTGCCAGCAGCCGGAGGACTAGCGGGGGGGCGGATACGCAGTATTTT

j_call: TRBJ2-1
d_call: TRBD2
v_call: TRBV30
clone_size: .
cdr3_aa: CAWSAKGKGRDEQFF
cdr3_nt: TGTGCCTGGAGTGCAAAAGGGAAGGGGAGGGATGAGCAGTTCTTC

j_call: TRBJ2-7
d_call: TRBD2
v_call: TRBV5-1
clone_size: .
cdr3_aa: CASSLSTSAYEQYF
cdr3_nt: TGCGCCAGCAGCTTGTCCACTAGCGCTTACGAGCAGTACTTC

j_call: TRBJ2-1
d_call: .
v_call: TRBV14
clone_size: .
cdr3_aa: CASSQDLDSWEQFF
cdr3_nt: TGTGCCAGCAGCCAAGATCTCGACAGTTGGGAGCAGTTCTTC

j_call: TRBJ1-1
d_call: .
v_call: TRBV4-1
clone_size: .
cdr3_aa: CASSQDWGQPHRGAFF
cdr3_nt: TGCGCCAGCAGCCAAGATTGGGGACAACCTCACCGGGGAGCTTTCTTT

j_call: TRBJ1-2
d_call: TRBD1
v_call: TRBV29-1
clone_size: .
cdr3_aa: CSVSRGLDYGYTF
cdr3_nt: TGCAGCGTTAGTAGGGGGCTCGACTATGGCTACACCTTC

j_call: TRBJ1-2
d_call: .
v_call: TRBV28
clone_size: .
cdr3_aa: CASSSKNYGYTF
cdr3_nt: TGTGCCAGCAGTAGCAAAAACTATGGCTACACCTTC

j_call: TRBJ2-7
d_call: TRBD2
v_call: TRBV5-1
clone_size: .
cdr3_aa: CASSRLRTSGIEDEQYF
cdr3_nt: TGCGCCAGCAGCCGACTCAGAACTAGCGGGATAGAAGACGAGCAGTACTTC

j_call: TRBJ1-3
d_call: .
v_call: TRBV7-2
clone_size: .
cdr3_aa: CASSFHRPGTGNTIYF
cdr3_nt: TGTGCCAGCAGCTTTCACCGTCCCGGGACAGGAAACACCATATATTTT

j_call: TRBJ2-3
d_call: TRBD2
v_call: TRBV24-1
clone_size: .
cdr3_aa: CATSGGGGADTDTQYF
cdr3_nt: TGTGCCACCAGTGGCGGCGGGGGGGCGGACACAGATACGCAGTATTTT